Here is one T cell receptor (beta chain) with its context. The data derive from a study of long-term antiretroviral therapy in people with HIV. An immunoSEQ assay, version v3.0, was performed at survey level. The repertoire was sequenced with immunoSEQ multiplex PCR; TCRdb's copy has only in-frame clones and lacks some. The sample yields 20,000 to 25,000 clones, over 70% seen once. CDR3 size: 12 residues. V lost 3 bases to trimming and J lost 7 bases, with 9 bases between them. Germline values: CDR1 MNHEY, CDR2 SMNVEV (reference sequence). The specimen was unsorted PBMCs, collected 3 years after starting antiretroviral therapy. This receptor was obtained from a man younger than 35 with HIV. This chain connects TRBV27 to TRBJ1-1, with D possibly matching TRBD1 (5 bases). For the CDR3, the DNA is TGTGCCAGCAGTTTTAGGGGAGGTGAAGCTTTCTTT. Amino acids: CASSFRGGEAFF.